This TCR beta chain was profiled in a study of identical twins. Study-wide points: Low generation-probability sequences were in excess among twin-shared out-of-frame alpha sequences.

Trimming left V 6 bases short and J 5 bases short, with 11 bases between. CDR1 PRHDT and CDR2 FYEKMQ come from the germline V gene (reference sequence). This CDR3 comprises 12 residues. Template switching introduced a universal primer site, and the cDNA bore unique molecular identifiers. TCRdb itself ran the 5' RACE reads through MiXCR, one entry per CDR3 protein. This sample carries 200,000 to 300,000 distinct CDR3 sequences, approximately 7.9% of them seen once, and the ten largest clones take around 5%. In regard to this clonotype: The antigen is not known.

These data also formed part of another study, on yellow fever vaccine responses in identical twins.

The receptor was derived from a woman between 18 and 29 years old in good health. The sequencing input was CD8+ T cells sorted from blood. This chain uses TRBV13 with TRBJ2-7, with D possibly TRBD1 on 6 matching bases. The chain's CDR3 is CASREGGDEQYF. The CDR3 DNA sequence: TGTGCCAGCAGAGAAGGGGGAGACGAGCAGTACTTC.